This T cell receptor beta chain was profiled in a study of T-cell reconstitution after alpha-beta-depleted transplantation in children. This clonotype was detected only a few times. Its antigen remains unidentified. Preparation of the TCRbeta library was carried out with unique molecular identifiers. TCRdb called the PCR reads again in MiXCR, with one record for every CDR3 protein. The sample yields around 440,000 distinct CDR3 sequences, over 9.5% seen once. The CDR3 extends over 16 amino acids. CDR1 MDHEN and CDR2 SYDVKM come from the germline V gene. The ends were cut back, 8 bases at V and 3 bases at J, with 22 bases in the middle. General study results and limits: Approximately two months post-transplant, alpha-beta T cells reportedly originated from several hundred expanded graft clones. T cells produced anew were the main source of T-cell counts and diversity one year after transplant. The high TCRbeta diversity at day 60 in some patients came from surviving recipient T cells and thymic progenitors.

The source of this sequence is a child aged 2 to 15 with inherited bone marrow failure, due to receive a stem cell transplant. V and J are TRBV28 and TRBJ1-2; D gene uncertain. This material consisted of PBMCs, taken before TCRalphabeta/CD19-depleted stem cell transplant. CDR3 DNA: TGTGCCAGCCAAATCCGTGCGGGGAACGGGTACTATGGCTACACCTTC. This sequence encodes CASQIRAGNGYYGYTF.